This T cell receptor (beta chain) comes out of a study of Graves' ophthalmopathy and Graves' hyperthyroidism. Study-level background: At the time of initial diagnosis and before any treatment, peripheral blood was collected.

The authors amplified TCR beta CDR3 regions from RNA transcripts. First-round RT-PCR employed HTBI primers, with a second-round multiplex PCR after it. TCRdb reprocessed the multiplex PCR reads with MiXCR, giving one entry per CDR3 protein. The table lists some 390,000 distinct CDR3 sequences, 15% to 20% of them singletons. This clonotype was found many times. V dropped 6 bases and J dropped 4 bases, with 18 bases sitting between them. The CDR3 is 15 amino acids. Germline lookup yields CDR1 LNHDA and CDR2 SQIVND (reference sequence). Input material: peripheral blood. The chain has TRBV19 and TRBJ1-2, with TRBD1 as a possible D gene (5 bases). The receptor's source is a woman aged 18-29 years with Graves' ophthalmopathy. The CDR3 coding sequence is TGTGCCAGTAGCTCCCCCGACAGCCTCTTCTATGGCTACACCTTC. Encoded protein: CASSSPDSLFYGYTF.